The present T cell receptor (beta chain) was sequenced within a study of blood T cell repertoires in COVID-19. Trimming removed 4 bases at V and 1 base at J, with 11 bases between. The CDR3 contains 14 residues. Germline lookup yields CDR1 LNHDA and CDR2 SQIVND (reference sequence). The table came from immunoSEQ multiplex PCR; TCRdb's copy has only in-frame clones and leaves some out. The table includes a few hundred thousand clones, around nine tenths detected once. The chain couples TRBV19 to TRBJ2-7, with unresolved D. The sample taken for sequencing was PBMCs or T cells enriched from blood (not recorded which). The clonotype comes from a woman aged 55 to 70 who had recovered from COVID-19. The CDR3 sequence is CASSTPGASYEQYF. As DNA, the CDR3 is TGTGCCAGTAGTACCCCGGGTGCGTCCTACGAGCAGTACTTC. Complete variable domain (other parts from reference TRBV19 and TRBJ2-7): DGGITQSPKYLFRKEGQNVTLSCEQNLNHDAMYWYRQDPGQGLRLIYYSQIVNDFQKGDIAEGYSVSREKKESFPLTVTSAQKNPTAFYLCASSTPGASYEQYFGPGTRLTVT.